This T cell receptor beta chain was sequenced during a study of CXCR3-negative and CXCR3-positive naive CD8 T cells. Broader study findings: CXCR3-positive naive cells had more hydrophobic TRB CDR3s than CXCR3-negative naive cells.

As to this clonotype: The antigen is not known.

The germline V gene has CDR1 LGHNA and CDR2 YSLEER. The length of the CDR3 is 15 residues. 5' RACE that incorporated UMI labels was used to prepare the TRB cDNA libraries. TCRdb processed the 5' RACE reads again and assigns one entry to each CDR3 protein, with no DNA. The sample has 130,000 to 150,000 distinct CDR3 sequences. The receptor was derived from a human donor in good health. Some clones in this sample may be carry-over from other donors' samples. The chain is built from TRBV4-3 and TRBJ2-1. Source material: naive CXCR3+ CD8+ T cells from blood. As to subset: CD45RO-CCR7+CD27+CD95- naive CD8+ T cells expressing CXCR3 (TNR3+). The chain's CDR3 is CASSQDRSSVYEQFF.